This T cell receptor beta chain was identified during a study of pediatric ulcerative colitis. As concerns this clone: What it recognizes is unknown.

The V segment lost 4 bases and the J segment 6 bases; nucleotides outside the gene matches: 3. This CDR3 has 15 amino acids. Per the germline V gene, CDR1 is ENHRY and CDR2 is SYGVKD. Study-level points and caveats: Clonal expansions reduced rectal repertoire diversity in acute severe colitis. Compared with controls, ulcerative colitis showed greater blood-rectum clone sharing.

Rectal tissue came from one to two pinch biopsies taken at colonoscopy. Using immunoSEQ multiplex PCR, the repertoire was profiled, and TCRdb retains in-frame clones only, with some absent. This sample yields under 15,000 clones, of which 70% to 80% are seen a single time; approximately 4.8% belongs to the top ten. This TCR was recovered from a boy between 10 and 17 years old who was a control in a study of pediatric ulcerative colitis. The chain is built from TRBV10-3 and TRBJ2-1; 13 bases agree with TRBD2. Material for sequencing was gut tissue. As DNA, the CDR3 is TGTGCCATCAGTGCGGGACTAGCGGGAAGCAATGAGCAGTTCTTC. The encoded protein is CAISAGLAGSNEQFF.